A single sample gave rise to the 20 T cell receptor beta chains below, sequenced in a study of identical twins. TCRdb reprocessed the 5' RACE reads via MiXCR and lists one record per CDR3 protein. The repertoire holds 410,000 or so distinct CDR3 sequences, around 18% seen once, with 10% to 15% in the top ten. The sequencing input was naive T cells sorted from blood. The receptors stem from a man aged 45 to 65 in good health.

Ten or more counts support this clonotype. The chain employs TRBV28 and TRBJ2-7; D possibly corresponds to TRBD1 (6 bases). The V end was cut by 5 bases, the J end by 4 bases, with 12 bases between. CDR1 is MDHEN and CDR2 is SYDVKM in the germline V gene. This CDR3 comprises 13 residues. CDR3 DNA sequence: TGTGCCAGCAGTACAGGGTTCGTTTACGAGCAGTACTTC. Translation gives CASSTGFVYEQYF.

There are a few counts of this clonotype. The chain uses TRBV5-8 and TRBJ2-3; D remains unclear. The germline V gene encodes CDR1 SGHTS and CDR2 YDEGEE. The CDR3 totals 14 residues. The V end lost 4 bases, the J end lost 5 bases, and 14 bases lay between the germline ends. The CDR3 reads CASSPMGSQDTQYF. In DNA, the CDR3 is TGTGCCAGCAGCCCGATGGGTTCACAAGATACGCAGTATTTT.

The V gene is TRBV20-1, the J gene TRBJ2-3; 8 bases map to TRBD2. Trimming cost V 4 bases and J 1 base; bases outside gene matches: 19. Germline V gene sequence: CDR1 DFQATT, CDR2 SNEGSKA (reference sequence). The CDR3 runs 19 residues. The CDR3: CSAKTFSSGVNFRTDTQYF. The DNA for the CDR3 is TGCAGTGCTAAGACGTTTAGTAGCGGGGTGAATTTTCGCACAGATACGCAGTATTTT.

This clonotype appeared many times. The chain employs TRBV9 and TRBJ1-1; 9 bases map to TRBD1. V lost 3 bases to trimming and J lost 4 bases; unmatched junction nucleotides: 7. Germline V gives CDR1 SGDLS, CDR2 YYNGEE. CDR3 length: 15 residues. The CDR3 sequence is CASSGGTGLVTEAFF. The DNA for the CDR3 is TGTGCCAGCAGCGGCGGGACAGGGTTGGTCACTGAAGCTTTCTTT.

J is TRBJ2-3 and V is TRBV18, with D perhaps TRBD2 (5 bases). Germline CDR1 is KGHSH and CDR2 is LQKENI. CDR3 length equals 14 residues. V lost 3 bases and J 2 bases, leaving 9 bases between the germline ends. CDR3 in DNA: TGTGCCAGCTCACCTGCGGACTCCACAGATACGCAGTATTTT. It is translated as CASSPADSTDTQYF. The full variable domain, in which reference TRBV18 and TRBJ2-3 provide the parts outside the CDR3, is NAGVMQNPRHLVRRRGQEARLRCSPMKGHSHVYWYRQLPEEGLKFMVYLQKENIIDESGMPKERFSAEFPKEGPSILRIQQVVRGDSAAYFCASSPADSTDTQYFGPGTRLTVL.

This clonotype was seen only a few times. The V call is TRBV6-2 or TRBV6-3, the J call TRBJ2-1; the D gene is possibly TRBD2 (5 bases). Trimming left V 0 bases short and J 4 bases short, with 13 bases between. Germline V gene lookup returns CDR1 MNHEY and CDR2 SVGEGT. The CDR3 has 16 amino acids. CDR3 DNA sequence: TGTGCCAGCAGTTACTCAAGCGGTGATTTTTACAATGAGCAGTTCTTC. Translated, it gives CASSYSSGDFYNEQFF.

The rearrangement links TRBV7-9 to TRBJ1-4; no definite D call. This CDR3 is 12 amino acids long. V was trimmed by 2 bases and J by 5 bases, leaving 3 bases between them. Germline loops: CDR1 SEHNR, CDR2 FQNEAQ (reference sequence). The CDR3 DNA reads TGTGCCAGCAGCTTAACCAATGAAAAACTGTTTTTT. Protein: CASSLTNEKLFF. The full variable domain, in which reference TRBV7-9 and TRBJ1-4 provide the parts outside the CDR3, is DTGVSQNPRHKITKRGQNVTFRCDPISEHNRLYWYRQTLGQGPEFLTYFQNEAQLEKSRLLSDRFSAERPKGSFSTLEIQRTEQGDSAMYLCASSLTNEKLFFGSGTQLSVL.

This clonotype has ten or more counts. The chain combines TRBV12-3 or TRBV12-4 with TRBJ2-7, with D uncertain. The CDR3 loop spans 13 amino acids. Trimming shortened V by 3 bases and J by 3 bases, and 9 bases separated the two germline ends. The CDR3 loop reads CASSFGQVYEQYF. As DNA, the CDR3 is TGTGCCAGCAGTTTTGGGCAGGTCTACGAGCAGTACTTC.

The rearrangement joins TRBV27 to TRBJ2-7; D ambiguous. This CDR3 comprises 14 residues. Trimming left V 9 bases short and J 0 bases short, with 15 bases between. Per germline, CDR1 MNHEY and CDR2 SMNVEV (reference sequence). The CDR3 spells CASHPAPSSYEQYF. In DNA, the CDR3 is TGTGCCAGTCATCCGGCGCCGAGCTCCTACGAGCAGTACTTC.

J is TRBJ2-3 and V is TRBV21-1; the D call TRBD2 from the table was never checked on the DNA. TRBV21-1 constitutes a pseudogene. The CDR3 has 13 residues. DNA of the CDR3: TGTGCCAGCGGAGCGGGATTGGAGGATACGCAGTATTTT. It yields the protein CASGAGLEDTQYF.

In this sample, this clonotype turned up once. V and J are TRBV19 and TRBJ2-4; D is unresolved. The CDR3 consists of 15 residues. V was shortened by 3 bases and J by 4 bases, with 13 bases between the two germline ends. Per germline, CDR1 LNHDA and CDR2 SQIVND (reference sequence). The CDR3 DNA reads TGTGCCAGTAGTATCACGTATGGGCCGAAAAACATTCAGTACTTC. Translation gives CASSITYGPKNIQYF.

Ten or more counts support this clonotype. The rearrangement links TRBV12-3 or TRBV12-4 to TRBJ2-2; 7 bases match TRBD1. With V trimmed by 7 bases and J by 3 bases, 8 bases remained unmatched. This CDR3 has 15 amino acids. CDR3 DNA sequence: TGTGCCAGCATTAGTAGCCAGGGGGACACCGGGGAGCTGTTTTTT. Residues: CASISSQGDTGELFF.

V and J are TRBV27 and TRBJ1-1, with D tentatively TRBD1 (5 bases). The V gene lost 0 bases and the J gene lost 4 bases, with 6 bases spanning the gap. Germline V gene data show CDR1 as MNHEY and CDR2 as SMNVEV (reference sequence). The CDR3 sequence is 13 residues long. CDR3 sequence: CASSLSGVTEAFF. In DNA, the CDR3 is TGTGCCAGCAGTTTATCAGGGGTCACTGAAGCTTTCTTT.

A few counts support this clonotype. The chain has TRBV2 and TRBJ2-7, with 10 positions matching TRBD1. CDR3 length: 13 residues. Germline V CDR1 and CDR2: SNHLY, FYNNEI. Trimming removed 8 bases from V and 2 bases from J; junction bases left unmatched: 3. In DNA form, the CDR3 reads TGTGCCAGCGGGACAGGGGTCACCTACGAGCAGTACTTC. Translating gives CASGTGVTYEQYF. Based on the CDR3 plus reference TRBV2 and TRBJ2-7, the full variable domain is EPEVTQTPSHQVTQMGQEVILRCVPISNHLYFYWYRQILGQKVEFLVSFYNNEISEKSEIFDDQFSVERPDGSNFTLKIRSTKLEDSAMYFCASGTGVTYEQYFGPGTRLTVT.

DNA for the CDR3: TGCAGTGCTGGAACGGGAGTAGGTTACAATGAGCAGTTCTTC. The encoded protein is CSAGTGVGYNEQFF. The chain is built from TRBV20-1 and TRBJ2-1; tentatively, D is TRBD2 (6 bases). The germline CDR1 and CDR2 sequences are DFQATT and SNEGSKA (reference sequence). V was shortened by 5 bases and J by 4 bases, with 15 bases between the two germline ends. This CDR3 region has 14 residues.

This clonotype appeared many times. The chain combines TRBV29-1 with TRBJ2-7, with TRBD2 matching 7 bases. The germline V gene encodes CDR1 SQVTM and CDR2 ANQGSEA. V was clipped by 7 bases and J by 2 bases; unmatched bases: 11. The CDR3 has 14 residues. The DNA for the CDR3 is TGCAGCGCCTCGGCGGGGGTCCTGCCCTACGAGCAGTACTTC. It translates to CSASAGVLPYEQYF.

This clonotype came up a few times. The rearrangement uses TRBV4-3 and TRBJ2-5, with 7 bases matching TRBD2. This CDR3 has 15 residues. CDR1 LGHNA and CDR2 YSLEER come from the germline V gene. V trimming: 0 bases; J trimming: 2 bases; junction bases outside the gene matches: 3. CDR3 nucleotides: TGCGCCAGCAGCCAAGATGCTAGCGGACAAGAGACCCAGTACTTC. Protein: CASSQDASGQETQYF.

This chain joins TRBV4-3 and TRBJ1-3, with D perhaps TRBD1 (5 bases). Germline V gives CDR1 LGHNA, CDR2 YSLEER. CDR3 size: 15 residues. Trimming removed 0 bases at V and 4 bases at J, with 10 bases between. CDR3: CASSQDAGNGNTIYF. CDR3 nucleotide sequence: TGCGCCAGCAGCCAAGATGCAGGGAACGGAAACACCATATATTTT.

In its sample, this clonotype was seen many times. The CDR3 reads CASSLVYGTEAFF. In DNA form, the CDR3 reads TGCGCCAGCAGCTTGGTGTACGGCACTGAAGCTTTCTTT. This chain links TRBV5-1 with TRBJ1-1; D is uncertain. The ends were cut back, 0 bases at V and 4 bases at J, with 7 bases in the middle. CDR3 length equals 13 residues. CDR1 is SGHRS, CDR2 YFSETQ, per germline. Based on the CDR3 plus reference TRBV5-1 and TRBJ1-1, the full variable domain is KAGVTQTPRYLIKTRGQQVTLSCSPISGHRSVSWYQQTPGQGLQFLFEYFSETQRNKGNFPGRFSGRQFSNSRSEMNVSTLELGDSALYLCASSLVYGTEAFFGQGTRLTVV.

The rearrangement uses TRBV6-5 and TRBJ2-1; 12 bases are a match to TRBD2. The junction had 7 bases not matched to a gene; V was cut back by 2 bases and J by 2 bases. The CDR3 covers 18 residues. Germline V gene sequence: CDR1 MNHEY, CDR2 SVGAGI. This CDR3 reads CASSYLSSGGAPYNEQFF. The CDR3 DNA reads TGTGCCAGCAGTTACCTGTCTAGCGGGGGGGCCCCCTACAATGAGCAGTTCTTC.